This T cell receptor beta chain originates from a study of T cell responses to AZD1222 COVID-19 vaccine. Study-wide background: Some second doses came at about 4 weeks and others at about 12 weeks; these were pooled. Study results and caveats: A reported finding is that nearly half of spike-specific TCRs target unmutated variant regions. All repertoire sampling was performed exclusively after the peak T cell response.

The CDR3 consists of 13 residues. As regards this clone: Its matching antigen is unknown. At one of its ends the junction is not consistent with the germline gene, which may arise from a read error.

Produced via immunoSEQ multiplex PCR; TCRdb's table is partial and in-frame only. The sample lists around 120,000 clones, approximately 85% seen once, with around 6.2% in the top ten. The specimen was peripheral blood, collected on day 0 of AZD1222 vaccination. The chain combines TRBV12-3 or TRBV12-4 with TRBJ2-7; D is undetermined. This clonotype was obtained from an adult in good health. CDR3 residues: CASSLALYYEQYF. Written as DNA, the CDR3 is TGTGCCAGCAGCTTAGCCCTTTATTACGAGCAGTACTTC.